The 32 T cell receptor beta chains below come from one sample, sequenced in a study of identical twins. TCRdb redid the calling of the 5' RACE reads with MiXCR, one entry per CDR3 protein. This sample yields 1.5 million to 2 million distinct CDR3 sequences, of which 25% to 35% are seen a single time; 0.27% belongs to the top ten. The sequenced material came from cord blood. The receptor source for this set is a newborn girl in good health.

In this sample, this clonotype turned up a few times. J is TRBJ2-1 and V is TRBV5-1, with 8 positions matching TRBD1. V lost 6 bases and J lost 10; bases outside the gene matches: 12. The CDR3 has 14 residues. Germline assignment: CDR1 SGHRS and CDR2 YFSETQ. The CDR3 spells CASTRGQGGDEQFF. As DNA, the CDR3 is TGCGCCAGCACCCGAGGACAGGGAGGAGACGAGCAGTTCTTC. Full variable domain (outside the CDR3, taken from reference TRBV5-1 and TRBJ2-1): KAGVTQTPRYLIKTRGQQVTLSCSPISGHRSVSWYQQTPGQGLQFLFEYFSETQRNKGNFPGRFSGRQFSNSRSEMNVSTLELGDSALYLCASTRGQGGDEQFFGPGTRLTVL.

The chain links TRBV3-1 to TRBJ2-1; no firm D call. V was pared by 1 base and J by 5 bases, with 12 bases between. This CDR3 is built from 15 residues. The germline V gene encodes CDR1 LGHDT and CDR2 YNNKEL (reference sequence). The CDR3 here is CASSQALWQNNEQFF. Written as DNA, the CDR3 is TGTGCCAGCAGCCAAGCTCTTTGGCAGAACAATGAGCAGTTCTTC.

The gene calls are TRBV20-1 and TRBJ1-5; possibly TRBD1 for D (5 bases). V was pared by 1 base and J by 6 bases, with 10 bases between. Germline loops: CDR1 DFQATT, CDR2 SNEGSKA (reference sequence). This CDR3 region has 13 residues. DNA for the CDR3: TGCAGTGCTAGAGTTCAGGGAGTTCAGCCCCAGCATTTT. This translates into CSARVQGVQPQHF.

This clonotype showed up just a few times. This chain links TRBV4-1 with TRBJ2-1; tentatively, D is TRBD1 (7 bases). Per the germline V gene, CDR1 is MGHRA and CDR2 is YSYEKL. CDR3 length: 21 amino acids. V was clipped by 1 base and J by 4 bases, with 29 bases between them. The CDR3: CASSQGVKRGKGAPSYNEQFF. DNA for the CDR3: TGCGCCAGCAGCCAAGGAGTAAAACGCGGGAAGGGGGCCCCTTCTTACAATGAGCAGTTCTTC.

This rearrangement joins TRBV27 to TRBJ2-4, with a weak D call TRBD1 (5 bases). The J call is in doubt because the DNA end fits TRBJ2-7 better. This CDR3 spans 14 amino acids. From germline, CDR1 is MNHEY and CDR2 SMNVEV (reference sequence). The CDR3, as DNA: TGTGCCAGCAGTTTACAGCAGGGAAGCCACGAGCAGTACTTC. Translation: CASSLQQGSHEQYF.

As to this clonotype: Mismatch with germline at one junction end may stem from a read error. The V and J genes are TRBV5-1 and TRBJ2-4, with 10 nucleotides matching TRBD1. CDR1 and CDR2 from the germline V gene are SGHRS and YFSETQ. The CDR3 is made up of 14 amino acids. The CDR3 DNA sequence: TGCCCCAGCAGCTTCGGACAGGGGGTTAACATTCAGTACTTC. Its protein is CPSSFGQGVNIQYF.

This clonotype has a count of ten or more. The chain recombines TRBV12-3 or TRBV12-4 with TRBJ2-5, with TRBD2 identical over 7 bases. With V trimmed by 6 bases and J by 2 bases, 6 bases remained unmatched. The CDR3 is made up of 14 amino acids. The CDR3 spells CASSRLGGQETQYF. CDR3 DNA: TGTGCCAGCAGCCGACTCGGGGGGCAAGAGACCCAGTACTTC.

This clonotype was seen only a few times. The chain joins TRBV28 to TRBJ2-7; 12 bases fit TRBD2. This CDR3 is 15 amino acids long. Germline values: CDR1 MDHEN, CDR2 SYDVKM. V lost 6 bases and J lost 3; bases outside the gene matches: 6. CDR3: CASSVLTSGSYEQYF. CDR3 in DNA: TGTGCCAGCAGCGTGCTGACTAGCGGGAGCTACGAGCAGTACTTC.

There are a few counts of this clonotype. One end of the junction varies from germline; a read error may be responsible. This sequence joins TRBV5-1 and TRBJ2-2; TRBD1 matches 7 bases. In germline, CDR1 is SGHRS, CDR2 YFSETQ. The length of the CDR3 is 14 residues. The CDR3 is CASSPRTGTGELFF. The CDR3 nucleotides are TGTGCCAGCAGCCCCCGGACAGGCACCGGGGAGCTGTTTTTT.

This clonotype was counted a few times. The rearrangement joins TRBV4-1 to TRBJ2-1; 10 nucleotides agree with TRBD2. Germline-derived CDR1 and CDR2 are MGHRA and YSYEKL. V was clipped by 2 bases and J by 10 bases; unmatched bases: 14. The CDR3 contains 17 residues. CDR3 in amino acids: CASSQPGEIAGGGEQFF. The CDR3, as DNA: TGCGCCAGCAGCCAACCCGGAGAAATAGCGGGGGGAGGGGAGCAGTTCTTC.

The V call is TRBV10-3, the J call TRBJ1-4, with 7 bases lining up with TRBD1. The CDR3 covers 15 residues. Germline V lookup: CDR1 ENHRY, CDR2 SYGVKD. V lost 3 bases, J lost 1 base, and 2 bases stayed unmatched. The CDR3 reads CAISDQGVTNEKLFF. The CDR3 DNA reads as TGTGCCATCAGTGACCAGGGGGTAACTAATGAAAAACTGTTTTTT.

The chain has TRBV6-6 and TRBJ1-2; 8 nucleotides align to TRBD1. Trimming at V came to 1 base and at J to 10 bases, leaving 5 bases not matched to a gene. The length of the CDR3 is 13 residues. CDR1 and CDR2 (germline): MNHNY, SVGAGI (reference sequence). CDR3 in DNA: TGTGCCAGCAGTTACTGGGACAGGTGGGACTACACCTTC. It is translated as CASSYWDRWDYTF.

Concerning this clonotype: A read error may account for a junction end that differs from germline. The chain is built from TRBV10-1 and TRBJ2-7; TRBD1 is a possible D gene (6 bases). CDR3 length: 13 amino acids. Germline CDR1 reads WNHNN; CDR2 reads SYGVQD (reference sequence). The CDR3 bases are TGCGCCAGCAGGGAGTCAGGGGTCAACGAGCAGTACTTC. The encoded protein is CASRESGVNEQYF.

This chain connects TRBV6-2 or TRBV6-3 to TRBJ2-2; 8 bases match TRBD1. The CDR3 has 16 residues. J lost 0 bases, V lost 6 bases, and 6 bases had no gene match. Germline CDR1 and CDR2: MNHEY and SVGEGT. The CDR3, as DNA: TGTGCCAGCAGCCCGACAGGGGAGCCGAACACCGGGGAGCTGTTTTTT. As protein: CASSPTGEPNTGELFF.

This clonotype was recorded at least ten times. The gene calls are TRBV14 and TRBJ1-2; D uncertain. The CDR3 runs 14 residues. Germline lookup yields CDR1 SGHDN and CDR2 FVKESK. Between the trimmed V and J ends, which lost 9 bases and 0 bases, there was a span of 14 bases. CDR3 region: CASEWADANYGYTF. CDR3 in DNA: TGTGCCAGTGAGTGGGCAGACGCTAACTATGGCTACACCTTC. The whole variable domain, remainder taken from reference TRBV14 and TRBJ1-2, is EAGVTQFPSHSVIEKGQTVTLRCDPISGHDNLYWYRRVMGKEIKFLLHFVKESKQDESGMPNNRFLAERTGGTYSTLKVQPAELEDSGVYFCASEWADANYGYTFGSGTRLTVV.

CDR3 in amino acids: CASSQDWNQPQHF. The CDR3 DNA reads as TGTGCCAGCAGTCAGGACTGGAATCAGCCCCAGCATTTT. The rearrangement uses TRBV12-3 or TRBV12-4 and TRBJ1-5; D unresolved. CDR3 length equals 13 residues. The ends were cut back, 5 bases at V and 4 bases at J, with 9 bases in the middle.

The J gene is TRBJ2-1, the V gene TRBV5-6; D not certain. V dropped 5 bases and J dropped 4 bases, with 13 bases sitting between them. The CDR3 has 14 residues. CDR1 SGHDT and CDR2 YYEEEE come from the germline V gene. The CDR3: CASSLVADYNEQFF. In nucleotides, the CDR3 is TGTGCCAGCAGTTTAGTGGCGGATTACAATGAGCAGTTCTTC.

This clonotype has more than one count but fewer than ten. The chain is built from TRBV20-1 and TRBJ2-3; 8 bases line up with TRBD2. V lost 3 bases to trimming and J lost 5 bases; unmatched junction nucleotides: 7. Germline values: CDR1 DFQATT, CDR2 SNEGSKA (reference sequence). This CDR3 is built from 14 residues. DNA for the CDR3: TGCAGTGCTAGCACGGGGGGGCCCGGAGATACGCAGTATTTT. Translating it yields CSASTGGPGDTQYF.

V usage is TRBV2 and J usage is TRBJ2-3; 7 bases map to TRBD2. CDR3 length equals 15 residues. In germline, CDR1 is SNHLY, CDR2 FYNNEI. Trimming cost V 5 bases and J 3 bases; bases outside gene matches: 8. The chain's CDR3 is CASSSQAGSTDTQYF. CDR3 in DNA: TGTGCCAGCAGTTCCCAAGCGGGAAGTACAGATACGCAGTATTTT.

A few counts support this clonotype. The germline gene is not matched at one end of the junction; a read error may be the cause. V and J are TRBV29-1 and TRBJ2-2, with 7 bases that match TRBD1. The CDR3 covers 14 residues. Germline CDR1 reads SQVTM; CDR2 reads ANQGSEA. The chain's CDR3 is CSVKDTGDTGELFF. For the CDR3, the DNA is TGCAGCGTTAAAGATACAGGGGATACCGGGGAGCTGTTTTTT.

J is TRBJ1-5 and V is TRBV4-2; weak D call: TRBD1 (6 bases). Germline CDR1 and CDR2: LGHNA and YNFKEQ. There are 21 residues in the CDR3. Trimming removed 1 base at V and 0 bases at J, with 25 bases between. The DNA for the CDR3 is TGTGCCAGCAGCCAAGCGCTCGGAACGGGTCCAGGGGAGCGTAGCAATCAGCCCCAGCATTTT. This sequence encodes CASSQALGTGPGERSNQPQHF.

The chain couples TRBV11-2 to TRBJ2-1, with 7 bases fitting TRBD2. V was clipped by 8 bases and J by 4 bases; unmatched bases: 8. Germline CDR1 reads SGHAT; CDR2 reads FQNNGV. The CDR3 is 14 residues long. CDR3 bases: TGTGCCAGCGAGACTAGCTCAACTTACAATGAGCAGTTCTTC. Translating it yields CASETSSTYNEQFF. Together with reference TRBV11-2 and TRBJ2-1, the CDR3 gives the full variable domain: EAGVAQSPRYKIIEKRQSVAFWCNPISGHATLYWYQQILGQGPKLLIQFQNNGVVDDSQLPKDRFSAERLKGVDSTLKIQPAKLEDSAVYLCASETSSTYNEQFFGPGTRLTVL.

This clonotype occurred a few times. The J gene is TRBJ1-5, the V gene TRBV6-1, with unresolved D. Germline CDR1 and CDR2: MNHNS and SASEGT. V lost 6 bases and J lost 0, with 6 bases in between. CDR3 length: 13 amino acids. CDR3 residues: CASRLTSNQPQHF. CDR3 sequence (DNA): TGTGCCAGCAGGCTTACTAGCAATCAGCCCCAGCATTTT.

Notes on this clonotype: One end of the junction varies from germline; a read error may be responsible. The chain combines TRBV4-2 with TRBJ2-3, with 9 bases identical to TRBD2. The V gene's germline CDR1 is LGHNA and CDR2 YNFKEQ. The CDR3 is 19 residues long. The CDR3 nucleotides read TGTGTCAGCAGCCAAGATCGAAGTCTAGCGGGGTTCAGCACAGATACGCAGTATTTT. Translated: CVSSQDRSLAGFSTDTQYF.

The rearrangement uses TRBV5-1 and TRBJ2-3; the match to TRBD1 covers 10 bases. V dropped 5 bases and J dropped 2; count of bases not matched to a gene: 5. The CDR3 totals 15 residues. CDR1 is SGHRS, CDR2 YFSETQ, per germline. The CDR3 loop is CASRAGTGATDTQYF. DNA of the CDR3: TGCGCCAGCAGAGCCGGGACAGGGGCCACAGATACGCAGTATTTT.

The rearrangement joins TRBV6-4 to TRBJ1-6; 7 bases match TRBD1. Germline CDR1 reads MRHNA; CDR2 reads SNTAGT. This CDR3 comprises 19 residues. The J segment lost 9 bases and the V segment lost 8 bases, leaving 25 bases of the junction unmatched. CDR3 region: CASDRRQGREPPVGSPLHF. The CDR3 DNA sequence: TGTGCCAGCGACCGTAGACAGGGAAGGGAACCCCCGGTCGGTTCACCCCTCCACTTT.

This chain connects TRBV2 to TRBJ2-5, with 7 positions matching TRBD1. The J call may be mistaken, given a closer DNA end match to TRBJ2-7. This CDR3 has 11 residues. The germline CDR1 and CDR2 sequences are SNHLY and FYNNEI. The CDR3 sequence: CASLRGYEQYF. In nucleotides, the CDR3 is TGTGCCAGTCTCAGGGGGTACGAGCAGTACTTC.

This clonotype has only a few counts. V is TRBV5-1 and J is TRBJ1-2; no clear D. Trimming cost V 0 bases and J 1 base, with 10 bases left between them. CDR1 SGHRS and CDR2 YFSETQ come from the germline V gene. CDR3 length equals 15 residues. DNA of the CDR3: TGCGCCAGCAGCTTGGAGGCCAGGCTTAACTATGGCTACACCTTC. Translated: CASSLEARLNYGYTF.

The sample holds a few counts of this clonotype. The chain recombines TRBV10-2 with TRBJ1-1, with D unclear. Germline CDR1 WSHSY, CDR2 SAAADI. Deletions cut 6 bases from V and 3 bases from J, with 14 bases between. CDR3 length equals 14 residues. CDR3 nucleotides: TGCGCCAGCAGGATAGGGCAATGGGACACTGAAGCTTTCTTT. Protein sequence: CASRIGQWDTEAFF.

The chain is built from TRBV12-3 or TRBV12-4 and TRBJ2-5; D is possibly TRBD1 or TRBD2 (5 bases each). V lost 5 bases and J lost 4, with 17 bases in between. This CDR3 spans 15 amino acids. The CDR3 is CASSLWGTDSETQYF. Here the CDR3 DNA reads TGTGCCAGCAGTCTGTGGGGGACGGATTCAGAGACCCAGTACTTC.

The chain carries TRBV27 and TRBJ2-6; possible D gene TRBD1, 5 bases. Trimming removed 2 bases from V and 4 bases from J, with 9 bases in between. CDR3 length equals 15 residues. Germline assignment: CDR1 MNHEY and CDR2 SMNVEV (reference sequence). CDR3 nucleotides: TGTGCCAGCAGTTTACGCAGACAGGGGGCCAACGTCCTGACTTTC. Protein product: CASSLRRQGANVLTF.

The chain carries TRBV12-3 or TRBV12-4 and TRBJ2-1; TRBD2 aligns across 8 bases. V lost 3 bases and J lost 7; bases outside the gene matches: 17. The length of the CDR3 is 18 residues. The CDR3 coding sequence is TGTGCCAGCAGTTTTCGGCGGGGGGTCACAAACACGAGGAATGAGCAGTTCTTC. It translates to CASSFRRGVTNTRNEQFF.